The T cell receptor (beta chain) described here comes from a study of T cells after posttransplantation cyclophosphamide. Study-level findings and limits: Recipient CMV seropositivity and CMV reactivation strongly tracked TRB clonality. Donor CD8+ memory clones often dominated recipient blood repertoires at later times.

Germline CDR1 and CDR2: SGHVS and FNYEAQ. The CDR3 is 16 amino acids. V gave up 5 bases and J gave up 1 base; unmatched junction bases: 8. Comment on this clone: Its antigen remains unidentified.

Produced via immunoSEQ multiplex PCR; TCRdb's table is partial and in-frame only. This sample has under 7,500 clones, with 95% to 98% found just once. This chain joins TRBV7-6 and TRBJ1-3, with 7 bases fitting TRBD1. The clonotype originates from a woman in her 30s in good health and a related stem cell transplant donor. Sample: naive CD8+ T cells sorted from PBMCs. CDR3 loop: CASSTRQGISGNTIYF. CDR3 in DNA: TGTGCCAGCAGCACCAGACAGGGTATTTCTGGAAACACCATATATTTT.